A single T cell receptor beta chain is shown here with its context. What it binds is unknown. J was trimmed by 5 bases and V by 3 bases; bases with no gene match: 1. The CDR3 runs to 14 residues. Per germline, CDR1 SGHRS and CDR2 YFSETQ. It was with 60 Vbeta and 13 Jbeta primers that the PCR ran. The method was immunoSEQ multiplex PCR; TCRdb's version includes in-frame clones alone and lacks a portion of them. The sample lists roughly 120,000 clones; 80% to 85% were seen once. The sample originates from a study of cytomegalovirus exposure and HLA in healthy donors. Findings and caveats of the study: A prior analysis recorded that most TCR beta V segments were productive about 87% or about 30% of the time. A later analysis linked about 17,000 TCR beta sequences to HLA alleles at 0.05 false discovery rate.

Sequencing used PBMCs. The V and J genes are TRBV5-1 and TRBJ2-1; 11 bases agree with TRBD2. The TCR comes from a woman between 35 and 50 years old in good health and CMV-seronegative. CDR3 coding DNA: TGCGCCAGCAGCTCGGGACTAGCGGACAATGAGCAGTTCTTC. This sequence encodes CASSSGLADNEQFF.